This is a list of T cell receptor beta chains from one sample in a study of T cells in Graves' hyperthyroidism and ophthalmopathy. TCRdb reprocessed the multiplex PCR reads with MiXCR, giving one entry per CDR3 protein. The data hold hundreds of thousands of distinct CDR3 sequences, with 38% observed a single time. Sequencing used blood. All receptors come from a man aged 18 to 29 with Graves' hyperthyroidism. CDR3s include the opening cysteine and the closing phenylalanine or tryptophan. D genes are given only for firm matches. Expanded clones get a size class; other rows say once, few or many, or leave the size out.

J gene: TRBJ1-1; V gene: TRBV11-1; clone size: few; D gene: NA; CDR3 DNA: TGTGCCAGCAGCTCAGTAAGCCCTGAAGCTTTCTTT; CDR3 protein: CASSSVSPEAFF
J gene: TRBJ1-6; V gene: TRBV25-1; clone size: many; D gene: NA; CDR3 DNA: TGTGCCAGCAGTTTCGACCTGGATTCACCCCTCCACTTT; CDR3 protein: CASSFDLDSPLHF
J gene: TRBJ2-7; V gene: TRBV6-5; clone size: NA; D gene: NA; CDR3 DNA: TGTGCCAGCAGTCACGATGAAAGGTTGTACTTC; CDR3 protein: CASSHDERLYF
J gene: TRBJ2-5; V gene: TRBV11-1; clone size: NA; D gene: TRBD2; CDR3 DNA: TGTGCCAGCAGCGTCGTGCTAGCGGGTGAGCAGTACTTC; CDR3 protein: CASSVVLAGEQYF
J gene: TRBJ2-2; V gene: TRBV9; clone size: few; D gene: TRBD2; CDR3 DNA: TGTGCCAGCAGCGTGGGACTAGCGCCAACCGGGGAGCTGTTTTTT; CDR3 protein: CASSVGLAPTGELFF
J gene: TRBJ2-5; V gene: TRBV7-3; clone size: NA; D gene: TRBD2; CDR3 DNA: TGTGCCAGCAGGGGACTAGCGGGGATGGGAAGAGGAGAGACCCAGTACTTC; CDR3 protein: CASRGLAGMGRGETQYF
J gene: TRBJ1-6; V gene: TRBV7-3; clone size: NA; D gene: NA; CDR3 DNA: TGTGCCAGCTCACCACCAGGGACGAAGGTTTATAATTCACCCCTCCACTTT; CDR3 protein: CASSPPGTKVYNSPLHF
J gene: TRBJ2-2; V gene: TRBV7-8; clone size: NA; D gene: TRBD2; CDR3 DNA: TGTGCCAGCAGCCAAGAGGGACTAGGCACCGGGGAGCTGTTTTTT; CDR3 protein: CASSQEGLGTGELFF
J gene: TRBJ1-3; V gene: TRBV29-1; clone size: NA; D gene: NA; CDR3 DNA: TGCAGCGTTGTGGAGGGGACTACTGGAAACACCATATATTTT; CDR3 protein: CSVVEGTTGNTIYF
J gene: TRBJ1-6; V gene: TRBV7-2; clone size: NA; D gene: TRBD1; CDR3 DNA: TGTGCCAGCAGCTTAACCTACAGGGGCGACTTTAATTCACCCCTCCACTTT; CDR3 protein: CASSLTYRGDFNSPLHF
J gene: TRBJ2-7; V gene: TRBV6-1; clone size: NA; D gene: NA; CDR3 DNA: TGTGCCAGCAGAAGAACCCCATCGGGCGTGCAGTACTTC; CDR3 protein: CASRRTPSGVQYF
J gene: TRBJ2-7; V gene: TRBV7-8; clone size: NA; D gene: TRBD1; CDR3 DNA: TGTGCCAGCAGCTTAGCAGAGCGGGACAGGGGTGGAGAGCAGTACTTC; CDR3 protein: CASSLAERDRGGEQYF
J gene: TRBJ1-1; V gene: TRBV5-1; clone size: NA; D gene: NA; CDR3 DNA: TGCGCCAGCAAGGAGAACACTGAAGCTCTCTTT; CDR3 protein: CASKENTEALF
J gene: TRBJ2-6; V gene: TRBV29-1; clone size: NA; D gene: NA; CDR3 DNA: TGCAGCGATAGGGAGTCTGGGGCCAACGTCCTGACTTTC; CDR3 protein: CSDRESGANVLTF
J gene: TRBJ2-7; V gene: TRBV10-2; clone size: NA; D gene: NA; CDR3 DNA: TGCGCCAGCATAAGGGTCAGCGCCTACGAGCAGTACTTC; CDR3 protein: CASIRVSAYEQYF